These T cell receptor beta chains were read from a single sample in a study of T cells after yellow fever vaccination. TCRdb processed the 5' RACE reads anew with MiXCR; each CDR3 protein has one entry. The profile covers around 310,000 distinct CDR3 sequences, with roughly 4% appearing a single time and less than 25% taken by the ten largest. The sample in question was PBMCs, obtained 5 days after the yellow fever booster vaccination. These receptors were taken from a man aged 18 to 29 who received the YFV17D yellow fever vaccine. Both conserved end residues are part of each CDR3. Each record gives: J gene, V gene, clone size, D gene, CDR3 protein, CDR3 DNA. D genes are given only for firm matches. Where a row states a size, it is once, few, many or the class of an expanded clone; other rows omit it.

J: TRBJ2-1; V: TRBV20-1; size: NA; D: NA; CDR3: CSARDRSTHNEQFF; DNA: TGCAGTGCTAGAGACCGGAGCACCCACAATGAGCAGTTCTTC
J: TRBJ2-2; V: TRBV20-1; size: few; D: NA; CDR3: CSASKSRLYTGELFF; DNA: TGCAGTGCTAGTAAAAGTCGTCTGTACACCGGGGAGCTGTTTTTT
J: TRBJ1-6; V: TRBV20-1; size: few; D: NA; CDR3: CSARTFGPPSPLHF; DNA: TGCAGTGCCAGAACTTTCGGGCCACCCTCACCCCTCCACTTT
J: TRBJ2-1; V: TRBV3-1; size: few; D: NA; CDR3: CASSRRFGTSSSYNEQFF; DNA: TGTGCCAGCAGCCGAAGGTTCGGGACATCGAGCTCCTACAATGAGCAGTTCTTC
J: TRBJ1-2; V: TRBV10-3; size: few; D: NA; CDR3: CASGTQNYGYTF; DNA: TGTGCCAGCGGGACACAGAACTATGGCTACACCTTC
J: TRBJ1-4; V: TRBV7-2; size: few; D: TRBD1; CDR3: CASTTTGTGWKKLFF; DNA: TGTGCCAGCACCACAACCGGGACAGGGTGGAAAAAACTGTTTTTT
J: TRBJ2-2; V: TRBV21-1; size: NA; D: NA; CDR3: CASSKGASGFTYANTGELFF; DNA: TGTGCCAGCAGCAAAGGGGCTAGCGGGTTTACTTACGCGAACACCGGGGAGCTGTTTTTT
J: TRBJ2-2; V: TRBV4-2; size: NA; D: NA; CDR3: CASSQEEVGTGELFF; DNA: TGTGCCAGCAGCCAAGAAGAGGTGGGCACCGGGGAGCTGTTTTTT
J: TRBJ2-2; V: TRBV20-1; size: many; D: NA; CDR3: CSAKPGINTGELFF; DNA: TGCAGTGCTAAACCGGGGATTAACACCGGGGAGCTGTTTTTT
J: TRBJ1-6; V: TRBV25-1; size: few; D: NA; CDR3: CASSDPGRRSPLHF; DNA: TGTGCCAGCAGTGATCCGGGACGAAGATCACCCCTCCACTTT
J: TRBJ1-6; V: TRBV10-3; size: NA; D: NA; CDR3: CAISESKSGSNSPLHF; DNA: TGTGCCATCAGTGAGTCGAAGTCCGGGTCTAATTCACCCCTCCACTTT
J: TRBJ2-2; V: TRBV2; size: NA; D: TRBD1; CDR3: CASTDGQGKTGELFF; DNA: TGTGCCAGCACCGACGGACAGGGAAAGACCGGGGAGCTGTTTTTT
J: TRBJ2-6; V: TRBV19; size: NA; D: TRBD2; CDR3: CASTGSGVPGANVLTF; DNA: TGTGCCAGTACAGGTAGCGGGGTCCCCGGGGCCAACGTCCTGACTTTC
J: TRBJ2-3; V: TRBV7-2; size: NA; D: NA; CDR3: CASSLRQGLVRYTQYF; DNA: TGTGCCAGCAGCTTAAGACAGGGACTAGTCCGTTATACGCAGTATTTT
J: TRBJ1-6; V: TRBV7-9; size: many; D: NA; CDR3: CASSLGSGGDSPLHF; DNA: TGTGCCAGCAGCTTAGGGTCCGGGGGTGATTCACCCCTCCACTTT
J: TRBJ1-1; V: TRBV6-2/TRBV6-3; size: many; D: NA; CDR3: CATHLGGSAFF; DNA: TGTGCCACCCACCTTGGGGGCTCAGCTTTCTTT
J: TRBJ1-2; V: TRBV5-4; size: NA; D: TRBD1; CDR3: CASSPRTGIGQGYTF; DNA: TGTGCCAGCAGCCCGCGGACAGGGATTGGGCAAGGCTACACCTTC
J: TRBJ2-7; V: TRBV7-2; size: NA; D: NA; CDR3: CASSSPDDGQYF; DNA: TGTGCCAGCAGCTCCCCCGACGACGGGCAGTACTTC
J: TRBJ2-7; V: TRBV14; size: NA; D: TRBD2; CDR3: CASSQWGGPYEQYF; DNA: TGTGCCAGCAGCCAATGGGGAGGGCCCTACGAGCAGTACTTC
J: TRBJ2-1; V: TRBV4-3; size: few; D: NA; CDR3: CASSQDRAESSYNEQFF; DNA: TGCGCCAGCAGCCAAGATCGGGCGGAAAGCTCCTACAATGAGCAGTTCTTC
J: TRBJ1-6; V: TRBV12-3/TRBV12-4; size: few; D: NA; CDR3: CASSFPYSPLHF; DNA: TGTGCCAGCAGTTTTCCGTATTCACCCCTCCACTTT
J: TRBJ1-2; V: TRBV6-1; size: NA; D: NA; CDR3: CASRLSGARRGYTF; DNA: TGTGCCAGCAGATTAAGCGGGGCCCGAAGGGGCTACACCTTC
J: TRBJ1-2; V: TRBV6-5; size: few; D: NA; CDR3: CASSYRQANYGYTF; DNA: TGTGCCAGCAGTTACCGACAGGCTAACTATGGCTACACCTTC
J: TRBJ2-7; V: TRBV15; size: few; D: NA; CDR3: CATSRDGAGTEQYF; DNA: TGTGCCACCAGCAGAGATGGTGCAGGGACCGAGCAGTACTTC
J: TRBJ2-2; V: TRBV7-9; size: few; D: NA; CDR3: CASSPPRQYTGELFF; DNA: TGTGCCAGCAGCCCCCCCCGACAGTACACCGGGGAGCTGTTTTTT
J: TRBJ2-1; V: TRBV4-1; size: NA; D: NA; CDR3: CASSQGKQTYNEQFF; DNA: TGCGCCAGCAGCCAAGGAAAACAGACCTACAATGAGCAGTTCTTC
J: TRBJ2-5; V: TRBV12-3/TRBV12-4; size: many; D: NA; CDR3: CASSLRQGGSETQYF; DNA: TGTGCCAGCAGTCTTCGACAGGGAGGTTCGGAGACCCAGTACTTC
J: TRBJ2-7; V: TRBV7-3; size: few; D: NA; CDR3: CASSSGPPYEQYF; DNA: TGTGCCAGCAGTTCGGGACCCCCCTACGAGCAGTACTTC
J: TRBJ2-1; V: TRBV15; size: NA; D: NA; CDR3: CATSRDGAGNNEQFF; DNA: TGTGCCACCAGCAGAGACGGGGCAGGTAACAATGAGCAGTTCTTC
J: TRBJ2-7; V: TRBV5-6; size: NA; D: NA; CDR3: CASSLTGRSSYEQYF; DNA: TGTGCCAGCAGCCTGACAGGTAGGAGCTCCTACGAGCAGTACTTC
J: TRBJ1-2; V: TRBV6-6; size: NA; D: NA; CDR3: CASSPPVGYYGYTF; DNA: TGTGCCAGCAGCCCGCCTGTGGGATACTATGGCTACACCTTC
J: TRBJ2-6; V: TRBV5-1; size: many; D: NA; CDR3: CASSDTGANVLTF; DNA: TGCGCCAGTTCAGATACTGGGGCCAACGTCCTGACTTTC
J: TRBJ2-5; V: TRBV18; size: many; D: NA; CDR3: CASSPPAETQYF; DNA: TGTGCCAGCTCACCACCGGCAGAGACCCAGTACTTC
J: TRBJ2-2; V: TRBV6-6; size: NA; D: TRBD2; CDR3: CASSYGGGTNTGELFF; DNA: TGTGCCAGCAGTTACGGCGGGGGAACGAACACCGGGGAGCTGTTTTTT
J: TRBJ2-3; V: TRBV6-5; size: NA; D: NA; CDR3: CASSPTLALLTDTQYF; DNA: TGTGCCAGCAGTCCAACTCTAGCGCTCCTCACAGATACGCAGTATTTT
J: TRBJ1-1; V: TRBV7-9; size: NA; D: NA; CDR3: CASSLFLGGLTEAFF; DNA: TGTGCCAGCAGCTTATTCTTAGGGGGGCTGACTGAAGCTTTCTTT
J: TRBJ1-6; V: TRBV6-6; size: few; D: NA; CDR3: CASSSQGSSPLHF; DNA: TGTGCCAGCAGTTCCCAGGGAAGTTCACCCCTCCACTTT
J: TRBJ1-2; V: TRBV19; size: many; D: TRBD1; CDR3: CASKRTGEGFHGYTF; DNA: TGTGCCAGCAAACGGACAGGGGAGGGTTTCCATGGCTACACCTTC
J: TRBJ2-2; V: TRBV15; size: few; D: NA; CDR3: CATSRAVGELFF; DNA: TGTGCCACCAGCAGAGCTGTCGGGGAGCTGTTTTTT
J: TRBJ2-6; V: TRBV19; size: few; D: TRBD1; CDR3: CASISGTGATGANVLTF; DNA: TGTGCCAGTATCTCGGGGACAGGTGCGACTGGGGCCAACGTCCTGACTTTC
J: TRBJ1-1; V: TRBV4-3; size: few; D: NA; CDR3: CASSQGNWDTEAFF; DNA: TGCGCCAGCAGCCAAGGTAATTGGGACACTGAAGCTTTCTTT
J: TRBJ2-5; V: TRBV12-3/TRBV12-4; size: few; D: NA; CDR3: CASSEGVRETQYF; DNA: TGTGCCAGCAGTGAGGGGGTTCGAGAGACCCAGTACTTC
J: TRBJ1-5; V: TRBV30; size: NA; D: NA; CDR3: CAWSSQGEAQHF; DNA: TGTGCCTGGAGTTCACAGGGTGAGGCCCAGCATTTT
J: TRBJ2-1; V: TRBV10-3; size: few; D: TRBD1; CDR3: CAISESRTGGEQFF; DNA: TGTGCCATCAGTGAGTCAAGGACAGGGGGCGAGCAGTTCTTC